Presented here are 21 T cell receptor beta chains from one specimen sequenced in a study of CXCR3-negative and CXCR3-positive naive CD8 T cells. It was by 5' RACE with UMI labels that the TRB cDNA libraries were prepared. TCRdb reprocessed the 5' RACE reads and reports one entry per CDR3 protein, with no DNA. This specimen shows about 130,000 distinct CDR3 sequences; the ten leading clones hold approximately 0.5%. The specimen was naive CXCR3- CD8+ T cells from blood. Regarding subset: CD45RO-CCR7+CD27+CD95- naive CD8+ T cells lacking CXCR3 (TNR3-). These receptors were collected from a human donor in good health. Some clones in this sample may be carry-over from other donors' samples.

V usage is TRBV7-2 and J usage is TRBJ2-2; TCRdb outputs TRBD2, but without DNA this stays unchecked. CDR1 is SGHTA and CDR2 is FQGNSA in the germline V gene. This CDR3 has 17 residues. The CDR3 loop reads CASSLAAGGPNTGELFF.

The chain links TRBV4-3 to TRBJ1-2. Germline CDR1 and CDR2: LGHNA and YSLEER. The CDR3 has 14 amino acids. The CDR3 is CASSQDRGSYGYTF.

The V gene is TRBV3-1, the J gene TRBJ2-7; the D call of TRBD1 rests on TCRdb alone, since no DNA is present to check it. The CDR3 runs to 13 residues. CDR1 is LGHDT and CDR2 is YNNKEL in the germline V gene (reference sequence). Here the CDR3 reads CASSHPTGYEQYF.

The genes are TRBV4-3 and TRBJ2-7; no DNA is available, so the TRBD2 call from TCRdb remains unchecked. The V gene's germline CDR1 is LGHNA and CDR2 YSLEER. The CDR3 length is 17 residues. The CDR3 loop reads CASSPIAGEGFFYEQYF.

This rearrangement joins TRBV29-1 to TRBJ2-7; with no DNA, the TCRdb D assignment of TRBD1 cannot be verified. The germline V gene encodes CDR1 SQVTM and CDR2 ANQGSEA. The CDR3 loop spans 13 amino acids. CDR3 sequence: CSVTGGLVFEQYF.

The gene calls are TRBV4-3 and TRBJ1-1. Germline lookup yields CDR1 LGHNA and CDR2 YSLEER. CDR3 size: 15 residues. The CDR3 spells CASSRWLSSGTEAFF.

The chain is built from TRBV15 and TRBJ2-7; TCRdb gives TRBD2 as the D gene, but with no DNA this cannot be confirmed. Germline CDR1 is LNHNV and CDR2 is YYDKDF (reference sequence). This CDR3 has 14 residues. The CDR3 here is CATSPGGSTYQQYF.

CDR3 loop: CASSLSGLSGDSYEQYF. The chain is built from TRBV12-3 or TRBV12-4 and TRBJ2-7. The CDR3 consists of 17 residues.

The chain links TRBV7-9 to TRBJ2-7; TCRdb designates TRBD1, a call that cannot be tested without DNA. The CDR3 runs to 15 residues. CDR1 and CDR2 from the germline V gene are SEHNR and FQNEAQ (reference sequence). The CDR3 region is CASSLGTEVHDEQYF.

The genes are TRBV7-8 and TRBJ2-2; TCRdb's D gene call, TRBD1, goes unchecked for lack of DNA. Germline V gives CDR1 SGHVS, CDR2 FQNEAQ. This CDR3 is 15 amino acids long. The CDR3 loop reads CASSSWTGRAGELFF.

The rearrangement joins TRBV6-6 to TRBJ2-7; checking the TCRdb D call of TRBD2 is not possible without DNA. This CDR3 has 16 amino acids. Germline V lookup: CDR1 MNHNY, CDR2 SVGAGI (reference sequence). The CDR3 protein is CASSLLAGTSSYEQYF.

The rearrangement joins TRBV20-1 to TRBJ2-3; TCRdb indicates TRBD1, and absent DNA this call remains unverified. The CDR3 sequence is 15 residues long. Per the germline V gene, CDR1 is DFQATT and CDR2 is SNEGSKA (reference sequence). CDR3 sequence: CSASYPRQYTDTQYF.

The gene calls are TRBV12-3 or TRBV12-4 and TRBJ1-1. The length of the CDR3 is 15 residues. CDR3 sequence reads: CASSNQNLAEPEAFF.

V usage is TRBV25-1 and J usage is TRBJ2-2. Germline V gene sequence: CDR1 MGHDK, CDR2 SYGVNS. The CDR3 covers 13 residues. CDR3 residues: CASSISNTGELFF.

The chain recombines TRBV9 with TRBJ2-2. CDR3 length: 15 amino acids. Germline loops: CDR1 SGDLS, CDR2 YYNGEE. The CDR3 is CASSVDSLGAGELFF.

V and J are TRBV5-1 and TRBJ2-7. The germline V gene encodes CDR1 SGHRS and CDR2 YFSETQ. CDR3 length: 14 residues. This CDR3 reads CASSLHQESYEQYF.

The chain couples TRBV12-3 or TRBV12-4 to TRBJ1-1; the D gene TCRdb calls, TRBD1, cannot be checked with no DNA. The CDR3 is 15 amino acids. The CDR3 reads CASSTTGGGSLEAFF.

The chain uses TRBV4-2 and TRBJ1-5. Germline V gene lookup returns CDR1 LGHNA and CDR2 YNFKEQ. The CDR3 covers 14 residues. The CDR3 is CASSQVYSNQPQHF.

J is TRBJ2-3 and V is TRBV20-1. This CDR3 region has 16 residues. Germline V gene sequence: CDR1 DFQATT, CDR2 SNEGSKA (reference sequence). This CDR3 reads CSARDFAVPPTDTQYF.

The J gene is TRBJ1-5, the V gene TRBV28; the D call from TCRdb, TRBD1, cannot be confirmed without DNA. This CDR3 region has 15 residues. Germline V gives CDR1 MDHEN, CDR2 SYDVKM. CDR3 protein: CASSPIRDNNQPQHF.

The rearrangement links TRBV12-3 or TRBV12-4 to TRBJ2-1; TCRdb's assignment of TRBD2 cannot be checked, as there is no DNA. CDR3 length: 16 amino acids. CDR3 sequence reads: CASSHLSSGGFNEQFF.